Included here is one TCR beta chain sequence, with context. TCRdb keeps only in-frame clones here, not all; method: immunoSEQ multiplex PCR. In the table there are 70,000 to 95,000 clones, about four fifths of which are singletons. The data were obtained in a study of radiotherapy plus CTLA-4 blockade in lung cancer. Overall study context: Objective response was observed in about 19% of patients, and disease control in 31%.

Focal radiation with ipilimumab CTLA-4 blockade was given to patients with chemo-refractory metastatic non-small-cell lung cancer. Germline lookup yields CDR1 ENHRY and CDR2 SYGVKD. V lost 11 bases and J 7 bases, leaving 18 bases between the germline ends. The CDR3 covers 13 residues. The chain couples TRBV10-3 to TRBJ1-5, with D unclear. The receptor comes from a human donor with non-small cell lung cancer that progressed on radiotherapy plus ipilimumab. The sequenced sample was peripheral blood, obtained from a patient treated with radiotherapy plus ipilimumab. This CDR3 is CASVRGSDQPQHF. Written as DNA, the CDR3 is TGTGCCTCCGTGCGAGGGAGTGACCAGCCCCAGCATTTT.